This entry describes one T cell receptor beta chain. Its antigen is not known. The junction and the germline gene differ at one end; a read error may be behind it. The data stem from a study of CD8+CD57+ T cells in acquired aplastic anemia. Study-wide context: Sorted CD4+ plus CD8+ cells gave DNA averaging 3.2 ug. Roughly 9.9 million reads, on average, were obtained for CD4+ cells from healthy donors.

For CDR3 and TCR beta VDJ profiling, genomic DNA was the template used. TCRdb ran MiXCR on the reads and lists one entry per CDR3 protein. The sample has about 190,000 distinct CDR3 sequences; roughly 56% are singletons. Germline V gives CDR1 SEHNR, CDR2 FQNEAQ (reference sequence). This CDR3 region has 15 residues. Whole-study findings and limits: Patients and controls had in common 25 to 30 CD8+ CDR3 sequences. No significant patient-versus-control difference appeared in CD8+ Simpson's diversity.

Sequencing input: sorted CD4+, CD8+, or CD8+CD57+ T cells (not recorded which) from PBMCs. This chain links TRBV7-9 with TRBJ1-3; D remains unclear. The TCR originated in a human donor in good health, serving as a control. The CDR3 sequence is CASSAPYGGGNTIYF. In DNA, the CDR3 is TGCGCCAGCAGCGCCCCTTATGGAGGTGGAAACACCATATATTTT.